The 30 T cell receptor beta chains reported below all come from one sample, sequenced in a study of T-cell reconstitution after alpha-beta-depleted transplantation in children. This sample's TCRbeta library carried unique molecular identifier barcodes. TCRdb reprocessed the PCR reads via MiXCR and lists one record per CDR3 protein. The sample shows under 850,000 distinct CDR3 sequences, less than 15% of them seen only once. The specimen was PBMCs, collected before TCRalphabeta/CD19-depleted stem cell transplant. Receptor source: a girl aged 2 to 9 with congenital amegakaryocytic thrombocytopenia, due to receive a stem cell transplant.

The V call is TRBV7-8, the J call TRBJ2-1, with D perhaps TRBD1 or TRBD2 (5 bases each). CDR3 length: 17 residues. V lost 4 bases to trimming and J lost 0 bases, with 16 bases between them. Per the germline V gene, CDR1 is SGHVS and CDR2 is FQNEAQ. The CDR3 region is CASSSVRAGSSYNEQFF. The CDR3 bases are TGTGCCAGCAGCTCAGTTCGGGCAGGGAGCTCCTACAATGAGCAGTTCTTC.

For this clonotype: This may come from a read error, since a much larger clone is one base off. This sequence joins TRBV12-3 or TRBV12-4 and TRBJ1-2; D is uncertain. Trimming stripped 11 bases from V and 1 base from J, with 11 bases between. CDR3 length equals 12 residues. The CDR3 protein is CAGRQNNYGYTF. The CDR3 DNA sequence: TGTGCCGGTAGGCAGAATAACTATGGCTACACCTTC.

Ten or more counts support this clonotype. V is TRBV29-1 and J is TRBJ1-5; possibly TRBD1 for D (5 bases). The V end was cut by 5 bases, the J end by 0 bases, with 14 bases between. The CDR3 is made up of 15 amino acids. Germline assignment: CDR1 SQVTM and CDR2 ANQGSEA. CDR3 sequence: CSVIVREPSNQPQHF. Here the CDR3 DNA reads TGCAGCGTTATAGTCAGGGAGCCTAGCAATCAGCCCCAGCATTTT.

This chain connects TRBV5-6 to TRBJ1-6, with D unresolved. Trimming shortened V by 1 base and J by 10 bases, and 21 bases separated the two germline ends. The CDR3 runs to 17 residues. CDR1 and CDR2 from the germline V gene are SGHDT and YYEEEE. The CDR3, as DNA: TGTGCCAGCAGCTTGTTACCGGGCCACGAGACTAGGTCACCCCTCCACTTT. This codes for CASSLLPGHETRSPLHF.

This clonotype was seen a few times. This chain joins TRBV28 and TRBJ2-5, with no clear D. V lost 6 bases and J 2 bases, leaving 10 bases between the germline ends. Germline values: CDR1 MDHEN, CDR2 SYDVKM. This CDR3 region has 13 residues. CDR3 amino acids: CASRVLQQETQYF. CDR3 nucleotides: TGTGCCAGCAGAGTGCTCCAGCAAGAGACCCAGTACTTC.

The table lists this clonotype with many counts. The gene calls are TRBV5-5 and TRBJ2-7, with D uncertain. Per germline, CDR1 SGHKS and CDR2 YYEKEE (reference sequence). CDR3 length equals 14 residues. V was clipped by 0 bases and J by 2 bases, with 9 bases between them. CDR3: CASSLGIPTYEQYF. CDR3 in DNA: TGTGCCAGCAGCTTGGGGATACCTACCTACGAGCAGTACTTC.

In this sample, this clonotype turned up a few times. The V and J genes are TRBV12-3 or TRBV12-4 and TRBJ2-7; 8 bases align to TRBD2. V lost 6 bases to trimming and J lost 2 bases; unmatched junction nucleotides: 6. This CDR3 is built from 14 residues. The CDR3 sequence: CASSQAGVPYEQYF. The CDR3 DNA reads TGTGCCAGCAGCCAAGCGGGAGTCCCCTACGAGCAGTACTTC.

This clonotype was counted a few times. This rearrangement joins TRBV28 to TRBJ2-1, with 7 bases matching TRBD1. This CDR3 comprises 19 residues. The germline CDR1 and CDR2 sequences are MDHEN and SYDVKM. Unmatched junction bases numbered 20, after V lost 5 bases and J lost 4 bases. In DNA form, the CDR3 reads TGTGCCAGCAGTCCCCCGACAGGGAGCCCCCCCCCACCATACAATGAGCAGTTCTTC. This translates into CASSPPTGSPPPPYNEQFF.

The CDR3 DNA follows: TGTGCCAGTAGCCCCGACCCGGGACTCACCTACAATGAGCAGTTCTTC. Translated, it gives CASSPDPGLTYNEQFF. The chain employs TRBV19 and TRBJ2-1; D perhaps matches TRBD2 (6 bases). Trimming removed 6 bases at V and 2 bases at J, with 17 bases between. There are 16 residues in the CDR3. Germline values: CDR1 LNHDA, CDR2 SQIVND (reference sequence).

About this clonotype: A much more abundant neighbour one base away suggests this may be a read error. The chain couples TRBV5-1 to TRBJ1-3; 9 bases match TRBD1. In germline, CDR1 is SGHRS, CDR2 YFSETQ. The CDR3 contains 15 residues. Unmatched junction bases numbered 6, after V lost 4 bases and J lost 4 bases. The CDR3 coding sequence is TGCGCCAGCAGCGGGACAGGGTATGTGGGAAACACCATATATTTT. Translation gives CASSGTGYVGNTIYF.

The gene calls are TRBV7-9 and TRBJ1-2; the D is unclear. The CDR3 spans 15 residues. Trimming removed 4 bases at V and 4 bases at J, with 16 bases between. Germline lookup yields CDR1 SEHNR and CDR2 FQNEAQ (reference sequence). In nucleotides, the CDR3 is TGTGCCAGCAGCTACGACCTTGTGTCCCCCTATGGCTACACCTTC. Protein sequence: CASSYDLVSPYGYTF.

The chain employs TRBV6-1 and TRBJ2-2, with 7 bases aligning to TRBD2. The V segment lost 7 bases and the J segment 0 bases; nucleotides outside the gene matches: 2. Germline assignment: CDR1 MNHNS and CDR2 SASEGT. The CDR3 runs 14 residues. CDR3 region: CASKGTTNTGELFF. The CDR3 nucleotides are TGTGCCAGCAAAGGGACTACGAACACCGGGGAGCTGTTTTTT.

Details on this clonotype: This may be a read error, as it is one base from a much larger clone. The V call is TRBV5-1, the J call TRBJ2-7; 9 bases match TRBD1. CDR3 length: 15 residues. Germline assignment: CDR1 SGHRS and CDR2 YFSETQ. With 5 bases clipped from V and 4 bases from J, the junction kept 10 bases outside the gene matches. CDR3 bases: TGCGCCAGCAGTAGGATCGGGACAGGGTGGTACGAGCAGTACTTC. As protein: CASSRIGTGWYEQYF.

This clonotype showed up many times. The chain links TRBV12-3 or TRBV12-4 to TRBJ1-4; TRBD1 might be the D (5 bases). V lost 5 bases, J lost 5 bases, and 12 bases lay in between. This CDR3 region has 14 residues. The CDR3 sequence is CASSAGTSNEKLFF. In nucleotides, the CDR3 is TGTGCCAGCAGTGCCGGGACTAGCAATGAAAAACTGTTTTTT.

This clonotype occurred many times. The chain couples TRBV7-3 to TRBJ2-6; D ambiguous. Germline V gene sequence: CDR1 SGHTA, CDR2 FQGTGA. CDR3 size: 17 residues. Trimming left V 0 bases short and J 0 bases short, with 9 bases between. CDR3 region: CASSLTWQHSGANVLTF. The DNA for the CDR3 is TGTGCCAGCAGCTTAACGTGGCAGCACTCTGGGGCCAACGTCCTGACTTTC.

This chain joins TRBV7-2 and TRBJ2-1, with 10 bases fitting TRBD2. Trimming at V came to 6 bases and at J to 8 bases, leaving 4 bases not matched to a gene. The length of the CDR3 is 13 residues. The germline gives CDR1 SGHTA, CDR2 FQGNSA. The CDR3 nucleotides read TGTGCCAGCAGGACCGGACTAGCGGATGAGCAGTTCTTC. Translation gives CASRTGLADEQFF.

As concerns this clonotype: A read error may produce the germline difference seen at one junction end. V is TRBV7-9 and J is TRBJ2-4; 7 positions agree with TRBD1. The CDR3 length is 15 residues. Germline assignment: CDR1 SEHNR and CDR2 FQNEAQ (reference sequence). The DNA for the CDR3 is TGTGCCAGCAGCTTATGGGGGACAGCCAAAAACTTTCAGTACTTC. This sequence encodes CASSLWGTAKNFQYF.

This clonotype was seen repeatedly, ten times or more. The chain carries TRBV10-3 and TRBJ2-1, with D possibly being TRBD2 (6 bases). Germline lookup yields CDR1 ENHRY and CDR2 SYGVKD. Trimming took off 7 bases at V and 1 base at J, with 14 bases between the two ends. The CDR3 has 15 residues. CDR3: CAITAGAGSYNEQFF. CDR3 sequence (DNA): TGTGCCATCACTGCAGGAGCGGGTTCCTACAATGAGCAGTTCTTC.

This clonotype has just a few counts. J is TRBJ2-7 and V is TRBV28; D tentatively fits TRBD1 or TRBD2 (5 bases each). CDR1 is MDHEN, CDR2 SYDVKM, per germline. With 8 bases removed from V and 5 bases from J, the gap between germline ends came to 28 bases. The CDR3 runs to 17 residues. CDR3 DNA sequence: TGTGCCAGCCGAGGGGCCCGAGACTACTCCTCCCCTAACGAGCAGTACTTC. Translation gives CASRGARDYSSPNEQYF.

This clonotype turned up a few times. The chain joins TRBV5-1 to TRBJ2-2, with 9 bases that match TRBD2. CDR3 length equals 17 residues. Germline values: CDR1 SGHRS, CDR2 YFSETQ. The junction had 11 bases not matched to a gene; V was cut back by 4 bases and J by 4 bases. CDR3 in amino acids: CASSRSLAGEITGELFF. As DNA, the CDR3 is TGCGCCAGCAGCAGGTCATTAGCGGGAGAGATCACCGGGGAGCTGTTTTTT.

This clonotype was observed at least ten times. This sequence joins TRBV6-1 and TRBJ2-7; 8 bases fit TRBD1. Looked up from germline, CDR1 is MNHNS and CDR2 is SASEGT. V lost 5 bases, J lost 3 bases, and 6 bases stayed unmatched. This CDR3 is built from 14 residues. DNA of the CDR3: TGTGCCAGCAGTCGGACAGGGAGCAGCTACGAGCAGTACTTC. It specifies CASSRTGSSYEQYF.

The table lists this clonotype with a few counts. This sequence joins TRBV5-6 and TRBJ2-7, with D perhaps being TRBD1 or TRBD2 (5 bases each). This CDR3 spans 15 amino acids. The V end lost 2 bases, the J end lost 6 bases, and 18 bases lay between the germline ends. Germline-derived CDR1 and CDR2 are SGHDT and YYEEEE. The CDR3 sequence is CASSFPGPSLGEQYF. Written as DNA, the CDR3 is TGTGCCAGCAGCTTTCCGGGACCCTCCTTAGGCGAGCAGTACTTC. Using reference TRBV5-6 and TRBJ2-7 for the parts outside the CDR3, the full variable domain is DAGVTQSPTHLIKTRGQQVTLRCSPKSGHDTVSWYQQALGQGPQFIFQYYEEEERQRGNFPDRFSGHQFPNYSSELNVNALLLGDSALYLCASSFPGPSLGEQYFGPGTRLTVT.

There are a few counts of this clonotype. This chain uses TRBV3-1 with TRBJ1-1, with a possible D match to TRBD1 (5 bases). Trimming took off 3 bases at V and 11 bases at J, with 16 bases between the two ends. CDR1 is LGHDT and CDR2 is YNNKEL in the germline V gene (reference sequence). This CDR3 contains 13 residues. This chain's CDR3 is CASSHLAGDGAFF. The CDR3 DNA reads TGTGCCAGCAGCCACCTCGCGGGGGACGGTGCTTTCTTT. The variable domain in full, completed from reference TRBV3-1 and TRBJ1-1, reads DTAVSQTPKYLVTQMGNDKSIKCEQNLGHDTMYWYKQDSKKFLKIMFSYNNKELIINETVPNRFSPKSPDKAHLNLHINSLELGDSAVYFCASSHLAGDGAFFGQGTRLTVV.

Only a few counts were recorded for this clonotype. V and J are TRBV20-1 and TRBJ2-2, with unresolved D. Trimming stripped 6 bases from V and 5 bases from J, with 10 bases between. The CDR3 is made up of 12 amino acids. Germline V gives CDR1 DFQATT, CDR2 SNEGSKA (reference sequence). In nucleotides, the CDR3 is TGCAGTGCCTGGGCCGAAACCGGGGAGCTGTTTTTT. Translation gives CSAWAETGELFF.

The chain joins TRBV27 to TRBJ1-2; D remains ambiguous. Trimming left V 0 bases short and J 4 bases short, with 12 bases between. This CDR3 is built from 15 residues. Germline values: CDR1 MNHEY, CDR2 SMNVEV (reference sequence). CDR3 DNA: TGTGCCAGCAGTTTATCTCCCCAGATGGCCTATGGCTACACCTTC. This gives the protein CASSLSPQMAYGYTF.

This clonotype was observed a few times. This sequence joins TRBV6-5 and TRBJ2-4, with 11 bases aligning to TRBD2. CDR1 is MNHEY, CDR2 SVGAGI, per germline. The CDR3 extends over 18 amino acids. V lost 2 bases, J lost 3 bases, and 9 bases stayed unmatched. Here the CDR3 DNA reads TGTGCCAGCAGTTACCCCACCGGGACTAGCGGCCGCAAAAACATTCAGTACTTC. It codes for CASSYPTGTSGRKNIQYF.

This clonotype was observed many times. One junction end does not reproduce the germline sequence, and a read error may be involved. The chain combines TRBV20-1 with TRBJ2-7; 7 bases are a match to TRBD2. The CDR3 covers 13 residues. Germline V CDR1 and CDR2: DFQATT, SNEGSKA (reference sequence). CDR3 bases: TGTCAGATTCAAGATAGCGGGTCCGCCGAGCAGTACTTC. Translated, it gives CQIQDSGSAEQYF.

This clonotype occurred many times. The CDR3 DNA reads TGCAGTGCTGGGACAGGGGATAACTATGGCTACACCTTC. Translated, it gives CSAGTGDNYGYTF. V gene TRBV20-1 combines with J gene TRBJ1-2, with TRBD1 matching over 10 bases. The CDR3 totals 13 residues. Looked up from germline, CDR1 is DFQATT and CDR2 is SNEGSKA (reference sequence). Losses at the gene ends were 5 bases for V and 1 base for J; bases not matched to a gene: 1.

This clonotype was detected only once. The chain joins TRBV5-1 to TRBJ2-1; perhaps TRBD2 as D (6 bases). CDR1 and CDR2 (germline): SGHRS, YFSETQ. CDR3 length: 14 amino acids. The ends were cut back, 3 bases at V and 8 bases at J, with 15 bases in the middle. Written as DNA, the CDR3 is TGCGCCAGCAGCTGGAGGGCCATATCCGATGAGCAGTTCTTC. Residues: CASSWRAISDEQFF. The variable domain in full, with the rest retrieved from reference TRBV5-1 and TRBJ2-1, is KAGVTQTPRYLIKTRGQQVTLSCSPISGHRSVSWYQQTPGQGLQFLFEYFSETQRNKGNFPGRFSGRQFSNSRSEMNVSTLELGDSALYLCASSWRAISDEQFFGPGTRLTVL.

This clonotype was counted at least ten times. This chain connects TRBV12-3 or TRBV12-4 to TRBJ1-4; possibly TRBD1 for D (5 bases). The V end was cut by 4 bases, the J end by 8 bases, with 17 bases between. There are 15 residues in the CDR3. The CDR3 loop is CASSSAGPGKEKLFF. CDR3 coding DNA: TGTGCCAGCAGTTCAGCGGGCCCAGGGAAGGAAAAACTGTTTTTT.